The clone carrying this T cell receptor (beta chain) was seen only once. Only in-frame clones appear in the TCRdb table, and some are missing; sequencing was by immunoSEQ multiplex PCR. The sample contains under 200,000 clones, approximately 80% of which appear only once. These data are taken from a study of blood T cell repertoires in COVID-19. In the study overall: The origin of the acute and convalescent COVID-19 samples was the United States, Italy and Spain. Sources were T cells, B-cell-depleted T cells, or PBMCs; the material itself was cDNA or gDNA.

The germline CDR1 and CDR2 sequences are MDHEN and SYDVKM. This CDR3 region has 14 residues. J was trimmed by 7 bases and V by 4 bases; bases with no gene match: 9. Specimen: peripheral blood. The source of this sequence is a woman between 65 and 79 years old with COVID-19, enrolled during active disease. The chain is built from TRBV28 and TRBJ1-2; 7 bases align to TRBD1. CDR3 sequence (DNA): TGTGCCAGCAGTTCACAGGGGACAGAAAGTGGCTACACCTTC. Its protein product is CASSSQGTESGYTF.